Following are 26 T cell receptor beta chains from one sample sequenced in a study of CD8+ T cells in alopecia areata. Treatment given: oral pan-JAK inhibitor, 5-10 mg twice daily. Extracted RNA was reverse transcribed into cDNA, the sequencing template. This table comes from immunoSEQ multiplex PCR, and its TCRdb copy is limited to in-frame clones, with some not included. The sample has 130,000 to 150,000 clones, 82% seen once. Sequencing used CD8+ T cells sorted from blood, obtained at week 4, from a patient treated with tofacitinib. Source of these receptors: a human donor with alopecia areata.

This clone was counted only a few times. This chain uses TRBV14 with TRBJ1-4, with D possibly TRBD1 on 5 matching bases. CDR1 and CDR2 (germline): SGHDN, FVKESK. The CDR3 totals 17 residues. V lost 0 bases and J lost 3, with 14 bases in between. The CDR3 coding sequence is TGTGCCAGCAGCCAAGAAAGAAGGGGCCAGCCTAATGAAAAACTGTTTTTT. Translating it yields CASSQERRGQPNEKLFF.

V and J are TRBV11-3 and TRBJ2-1, with D perhaps TRBD1 or TRBD2 (5 bases each). Trimming took 5 bases from V and 5 from J, leaving 19 bases between them. Germline lookup yields CDR1 SGHNT and CDR2 YENEEA. This CDR3 is built from 16 residues. CDR3: CASSRTPGTTNNEQFF. CDR3 in DNA: TGTGCCAGCAGCAGAACTCCCGGGACCACTAACAATGAGCAGTTCTTC.

This chain uses TRBV7-8 with TRBJ2-5; unclear D gene. This CDR3 is built from 17 residues. Trimming pared 0 bases from V and 1 base from J, leaving 15 bases between. Germline CDR1 is SGHVS and CDR2 is FQNEAQ. CDR3 sequence reads: CASSLANFMTSQETQYF. CDR3 DNA sequence: TGTGCCAGCAGCTTAGCCAATTTTATGACAAGCCAAGAGACCCAGTACTTC.

The chain is built from TRBV7-2 and TRBJ2-1; TRBD1 might be the D (6 bases). V was shortened by 0 bases and J by 7 bases, with 13 bases between the two germline ends. This CDR3 has 15 residues. Germline V gives CDR1 SGHTA, CDR2 FQGNSA. The DNA of the CDR3 is TGTGCCAGCAGCTTAGCGGGGGCCCTTATGAATGAGCAGTTCTTC. Translating gives CASSLAGALMNEQFF.

This chain joins TRBV10-3 and TRBJ2-7, with TRBD1 matching over 11 bases. From germline, CDR1 is ENHRY and CDR2 SYGVKD. CDR3 length: 12 residues. V lost 8 bases and J lost 5; bases outside the gene matches: 2. CDR3 nucleotide sequence: TGTGCCATCTGGACAGGGGGCAACGAGCAGTACTTC. The encoded protein is CAIWTGGNEQYF.

The V gene is TRBV7-2, the J gene TRBJ2-1; D perhaps matches TRBD2 (5 bases). V was cut by 4 bases and J by 7 bases, with 8 bases left in between. This CDR3 is built from 12 residues. The germline CDR1 and CDR2 sequences are SGHTA and FQGNSA. The CDR3 DNA reads TGTGCCAGCAGCTGGGAGACTAATGAGCAGTTCTTC. As protein: CASSWETNEQFF. Based on the CDR3 plus reference TRBV7-2 and TRBJ2-1, the full variable domain is GAGVSQSPSNKVTEKGKDVELRCDPISGHTALYWYRQSLGQGLEFLIYFQGNSAPDKSGLPSDRFSAERTGGSVSTLTIQRTQQEDSAVYLCASSWETNEQFFGPGTRLTVL.

This chain links TRBV4-1 with TRBJ2-3; D gene uncertain. Germline assignment: CDR1 MGHRA and CDR2 YSYEKL. Between the trimmed V and J ends, which lost 0 bases and 0 bases, there was a span of 7 bases. The CDR3 consists of 15 residues. The CDR3 protein is CASSQDWPSTDTQYF. DNA of the CDR3: TGCGCCAGCAGCCAAGATTGGCCTAGCACAGATACGCAGTATTTT.

The chain joins TRBV7-9 to TRBJ2-5; D is unclear. There are 14 residues in the CDR3. V gave up 2 bases and J gave up 0 bases, with 7 bases separating them. Germline assignment: CDR1 SEHNR and CDR2 FQNEAQ (reference sequence). Here the CDR3 reads CASSLRAYQETQYF. Here the CDR3 DNA reads TGTGCCAGCAGCTTAAGGGCGTACCAAGAGACCCAGTACTTC.

The V gene is TRBV5-4, the J gene TRBJ2-1, with D perhaps matching TRBD1 or TRBD2 (6 bases each). CDR3 length equals 14 residues. CDR1 is SGHNT, CDR2 YYREEE, per germline (reference sequence). V dropped 2 bases and J dropped 2 bases, with 8 bases sitting between them. The CDR3 region has the DNA TGTGCCAGCAGCTTCGGGGGCCCCTACAATGAGCAGTTCTTC. Translating gives CASSFGGPYNEQFF.

The chain links TRBV27 to TRBJ1-5; TRBD1 is a possible D gene (6 bases). Trimming took 8 bases from V and 2 from J, leaving 13 bases between them. In germline, CDR1 is MNHEY, CDR2 SMNVEV (reference sequence). The CDR3 sequence is 14 residues long. CDR3 coding DNA: TGTGCCAGCGGTAAGACAGGAGGCAATCAGCCCCAGCATTTT. Encoded protein: CASGKTGGNQPQHF.

The V gene is TRBV7-8, the J gene TRBJ2-5; the match to TRBD2 covers 12 bases. V shed 1 base, J shed 1 base, and the junction held 1 base outside the gene matches. The CDR3 contains 16 residues. The V gene's germline CDR1 is SGHVS and CDR2 FQNEAQ. CDR3 sequence reads: CASSLGGLAGQETQYF. CDR3 sequence (DNA): TGTGCCAGCAGCTTAGGGGGACTAGCGGGCCAAGAGACCCAGTACTTC.

This sequence joins TRBV27 and TRBJ2-5; 8 bases are a match to TRBD1. Germline V lookup: CDR1 MNHEY, CDR2 SMNVEV (reference sequence). The CDR3 is 14 residues long. The J segment lost 1 base and the V segment lost 6 bases, leaving 4 bases of the junction unmatched. The CDR3 loop is CASSATGGQETQYF. CDR3 nucleotide sequence: TGTGCCAGCAGCGCCACAGGGGGCCAAGAGACCCAGTACTTC.

The CDR3 sequence: CATSPGQGMLEQYF. CDR3 coding DNA: TGTGCCACCTCACCGGGACAGGGAATGCTCGAGCAGTACTTC. The chain joins TRBV7-9 to TRBJ2-7; 9 bases fit TRBD1. CDR1 and CDR2 (germline): SEHNR, FQNEAQ (reference sequence). The CDR3 spans 14 residues. Trimming removed 10 bases from V and 6 bases from J; junction bases left unmatched: 13.

The rearrangement joins TRBV30 to TRBJ1-1, with D possibly being TRBD1 (5 bases). V shed 3 bases and J shed 6 bases, with 14 bases lying between them. This CDR3 has 13 residues. The V gene's germline CDR1 is GTSNPN and CDR2 SVGIG (reference sequence). The CDR3, as DNA: TGTGCCTGGAGATCGACAGTGACCTCTGAAGCTTTCTTT. It codes for CAWRSTVTSEAFF.

V usage is TRBV4-1 and J usage is TRBJ2-7, with D unclear. V shed 0 bases and J shed 2 bases, with 11 bases lying between them. CDR3 length: 15 amino acids. Germline CDR1 is MGHRA and CDR2 is YSYEKL. CDR3 amino acids: CASSQEQGVTYEQYF. CDR3 nucleotide sequence: TGCGCCAGCAGCCAAGAACAAGGAGTTACCTACGAGCAGTACTTC.

Worth noting for this clone: This sample also contains other DNA sequences that code for the same CDR3. CDR3 sequence (DNA): TGTGCCAGCAGTTACGGGGGTAATCAGCCCCAGCATTTT. It translates to CASSYGGNQPQHF. The chain carries TRBV6-5 and TRBJ1-5; D may be TRBD1 (5 bases). This CDR3 spans 13 amino acids. V gave up 2 bases and J gave up 4 bases, with 6 bases separating them. Looked up from germline, CDR1 is MNHEY and CDR2 is SVGAGI.

The chain uses TRBV5-1 and TRBJ2-1; D unclear. Trimming removed 2 bases from V and 1 base from J, with 7 bases in between. The CDR3 runs to 14 residues. Germline CDR1 reads SGHRS; CDR2 reads YFSETQ. In nucleotides, the CDR3 is TGCGCCAGCAGCTTTCGGCGGTCCTACAATGAGCAGTTCTTC. Residues: CASSFRRSYNEQFF.

Notes on this clone: One end of the junction varies from germline; a read error may be responsible. V is TRBV7-7 and J is TRBJ1-5; TRBD1 might be the D (6 bases). Germline loops: CDR1 SSHAT, CDR2 FNYEAQ (reference sequence). The CDR3 loop spans 14 amino acids. This CDR3 reads CASSLGGRNQPQHF. The DNA for the CDR3 is TGTGCTAGCAGCTTAGGGGGTCGCAATCAGCCCCAGCATTTT.

The rearrangement links TRBV30 to TRBJ1-1; 9 bases align to TRBD1. The germline CDR1 and CDR2 sequences are GTSNPN and SVGIG (reference sequence). This CDR3 comprises 13 residues. The junction had 5 bases not matched to a gene; V was cut back by 5 bases and J by 4 bases. CDR3 protein: CAWEQGQGTEAFF. The CDR3 DNA follows: TGTGCCTGGGAGCAGGGACAGGGCACTGAAGCTTTCTTT.

The CDR3, as DNA: TGTGCCAGCAGCACCGGAGGACTAGCGGGGGGTCTAGCCAAAAACATTCAGTACTTC. This gives the protein CASSTGGLAGGLAKNIQYF. The J gene is TRBJ2-4, the V gene TRBV7-2; 14 bases are shared with TRBD2. Germline-derived CDR1 and CDR2 are SGHTA and FQGNSA. Trimming cost V 5 bases and J 0 bases; bases outside gene matches: 9. CDR3 length: 19 amino acids.

The chain is built from TRBV5-1 and TRBJ2-1; 10 bases are a match to TRBD2. The CDR3 runs to 13 residues. Germline trimming cut 4 bases from V and 6 bases from J; bases unmatched to any gene: 1. Germline V gene lookup returns CDR1 SGHRS and CDR2 YFSETQ. CDR3 bases: TGCGCCAGCAGCCAGCGGGGGGGCAATGAGCAGTTCTTC. Its protein product is CASSQRGGNEQFF.

V gene TRBV13 combines with J gene TRBJ1-6; D may be TRBD1 (5 bases). Germline-derived CDR1 and CDR2 are PRHDT and FYEKMQ (reference sequence). V was clipped by 5 bases and J by 6 bases, with 17 bases between them. This CDR3 is 16 amino acids long. The CDR3 sequence is CASSLSVRGGNSPLHF. The CDR3 region has the DNA TGTGCCAGCAGCCTGTCGGTTAGGGGTGGTAATTCACCCCTCCACTTT. The whole variable domain, filled in from reference TRBV13 and TRBJ1-6, reads AAGVIQSPRHLIKEKRETATLKCYPIPRHDTVYWYQQGPGQDPQFLISFYEKMQSDKGSIPDRFSAQQFSDYHSELNMSSLELGDSALYFCASSLSVRGGNSPLHFGNGTRLTVT.

The chain recombines TRBV25-1 with TRBJ2-7; D ambiguous. V was pared by 2 bases and J by 7 bases, with 6 bases between. The CDR3 totals 11 residues. Germline CDR1 reads MGHDK; CDR2 reads SYGVNS. The CDR3 sequence: CASSEAQEQYF. The CDR3 coding sequence is TGTGCCAGCAGTGAAGCGCAAGAGCAGTACTTC.

In its sample, this clone was seen once. The gene calls are TRBV7-2 and TRBJ2-1, with D perhaps TRBD2 (5 bases). The germline V gene has CDR1 SGHTA and CDR2 FQGNSA. Trimming took 1 base from V and 15 from J, leaving 13 bases between them. The CDR3 runs to 12 residues. CDR3 sequence reads: CASSLGISVRFF. The CDR3 DNA reads TGTGCCAGCAGCTTAGGTATTAGCGTGCGGTTCTTC. The full variable domain, completed using reference TRBV7-2 and TRBJ2-1, is GAGVSQSPSNKVTEKGKDVELRCDPISGHTALYWYRQSLGQGLEFLIYFQGNSAPDKSGLPSDRFSAERTGGSVSTLTIQRTQQEDSAVYLCASSLGISVRFFGPGTRLTVL.

This clone was found once. The V gene is TRBV5-4, the J gene TRBJ2-2, with 7 positions matching TRBD2. CDR3 length: 16 amino acids. CDR1 SGHNT and CDR2 YYREEE come from the germline V gene (reference sequence). V gave up 0 bases and J gave up 3 bases; unmatched junction bases: 5. CDR3 sequence: CASSLGSAGDTGELFF. The CDR3 DNA sequence: TGTGCCAGCAGCTTGGGGTCGGCGGGGGACACCGGGGAGCTGTTTTTT.

In the case of this clone: It is likely a read error, because the conserved phenylalanine at the end of the CDR3 is missing. The CDR3 coding sequence is TGTGCCAGCAGTTACTCGATAGGCACTGAAGCTTTCCTT. It translates to CASSYSIGTEAFL. The V call is TRBV6-5, the J call TRBJ1-1; D unclear. Germline CDR1 is MNHEY and CDR2 is SVGAGI. The ends were cut back, 0 bases at V and 4 bases at J, with 6 bases in the middle. The CDR3 extends over 13 amino acids.